This TCR beta chain was captured in a study of T-cell memory formation after mild COVID-19. Study-wide results and limits: Memory from before infection featured some responding clones, which suggests cross-reactive memory joined.

Trimming took 6 bases from V and 1 from J; bases not matched to a gene: 9. Germline V gene sequence: CDR1 LGHNA, CDR2 YSLEER. This CDR3 has 16 amino acids. This clonotype has a count of ten or more. Its antigen is as yet unknown. One entry per CDR3 protein results from TCRdb running MiXCR on the 5' RACE reads. Here the sample spans around 250,000 distinct CDR3 sequences, roughly 17% being singletons. This TCR was recovered from a man between 18 and 29 years old who had mild COVID-19 (a few samples of this study predate the infection). Cell type and time point are not known. Sequenced sample: PBMCs or a T cell subset sorted from them (not recorded which). The V and J genes are TRBV4-3 and TRBJ2-5; TRBD2 agrees at 9 bases. The CDR3 DNA reads as TGCGCCAGCAGGCGAACCGCGGGGGGGGTCCAAGAGACCCAGTACTTC. Protein sequence: CASRRTAGGVQETQYF.